This T cell receptor (beta chain) was obtained from a study of T cell responses to AZD1222 COVID-19 vaccine. Study-wide points: The peak T cell response came first, and repertoires were sampled only after it. CD4 TCRs covered the whole spike, strongest at regions 160-218 and 743-854. Among spike-specific TCRs, nearly half reportedly target unmutated variant regions.

CDR1 and CDR2 (germline): SGHTA, FQGTGA. This CDR3 spans 15 amino acids. Trimming stripped 2 bases from V and 0 bases from J, with 9 bases between. Note on this clone: Antigen unknown.

TCRdb keeps only in-frame clones here, not all; method: immunoSEQ multiplex PCR. Of 50,000 to 65,000 clones listed, approximately 85% are singletons. Both about-4-week and about-12-week second-dose recipients were combined. The clonotype was recovered from an adult who received the AZD1222 COVID-19 vaccine. The starting material was peripheral blood, obtained 28 days after the second AZD1222 dose. This chain joins TRBV7-3 and TRBJ2-3; perhaps TRBD2 as D (5 bases). Written as DNA, the CDR3 is TGTGCCAGCAGCTTAGCCGGAGGCAGCACAGATACGCAGTATTTT. Protein product: CASSLAGGSTDTQYF.